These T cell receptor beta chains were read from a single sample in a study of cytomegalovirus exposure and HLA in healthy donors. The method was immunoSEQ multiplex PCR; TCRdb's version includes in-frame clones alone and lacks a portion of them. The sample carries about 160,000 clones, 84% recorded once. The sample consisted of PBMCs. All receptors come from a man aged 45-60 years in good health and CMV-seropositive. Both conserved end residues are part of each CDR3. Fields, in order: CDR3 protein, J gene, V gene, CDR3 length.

CASSSSGTGQETIYF	TRBJ1-3	TRBV11-2	15
CASTPQRGPYEQYF	TRBJ2-7	TRBV21-1	14
CASSQGLAGDQWEQFF	TRBJ2-1	TRBV4-2	16
CASSSREGGTEAFF	TRBJ1-1	TRBV13	14
CASSLGTVSTGELFF	TRBJ2-2	TRBV5-1	15
CASSVGDTEAFF	TRBJ1-1	TRBV9	12
CASSANRGNTIYF	TRBJ1-3	TRBV6-1	13
CSARDPDIQYF	TRBJ2-4	TRBV20-1	11
CASSVGGGEQFF	TRBJ2-1	TRBV9	12
CASSLWETGITNEKLFF	TRBJ1-4	TRBV4-1	17
CASSARGGVSNSPLHF	TRBJ1-6	TRBV7-9	16
CASSPYDWQTPEAFF	TRBJ1-1	TRBV6-5	15
CASSPDAGGFYEQYF	TRBJ2-7	TRBV9	15
CASSVSGASNQPQHF	TRBJ1-5	TRBV9	15
CASSWGHLNTEAFF	TRBJ1-1	TRBV5-1	14
CASSSRYGSPLHF	TRBJ1-6	TRBV19	13
CASSSDRGYPLRNTGELFF	TRBJ2-2	TRBV5-1	19
CASSPRTSKYNEQFF	TRBJ2-1	TRBV7-8	15
CASSRVADTQYF	TRBJ2-3	TRBV7-9	12
CASRASNQPQHF	TRBJ1-5	TRBV6-1	12
CASSLGGLGAYEQYF	TRBJ2-7	TRBV5-8	15
CSVDEAGELFF	TRBJ2-2	TRBV29-1	11
CASSTGLYTDTQYF	TRBJ2-3	TRBV5-1	14
CASSHGQRRGNEQFF	TRBJ2-1	TRBV18	15
CASSSNPTVGHGYTF	TRBJ1-2	TRBV28	15
CASSLPSGTGGEKLFF	TRBJ1-4	TRBV5-1	16
CASSSNRQGWREKLFF	TRBJ1-4	TRBV7-9	16
CASSWGTGNTEAFF	TRBJ1-1	TRBV5-6	14
CASSAAGGQETQYF	TRBJ2-5	TRBV25-1	14
CASSLGQGGSYEQYF	TRBJ2-7	TRBV5-4	15
CASSADRGRAGANVLTF	TRBJ2-6	TRBV9	17
CASRGLAGGPGEQFF	TRBJ2-1	TRBV6-1	15
CASSYSTGSSNQPQHF	TRBJ1-5	TRBV6-6	16
CASIIPFLQGATENTEAFF	TRBJ1-1	TRBV19	19
CAWSKGSGRWNEQFF	TRBJ2-1	TRBV30	15
CASSFNSVSGETQYF	TRBJ2-5	TRBV7-8	15
CASTGVGRRYGYTF	TRBJ1-2	TRBV10-2	14